The 25 T cell receptor beta chains below come from one sample, sequenced in a study of T-cell memory formation after mild COVID-19. TCRdb reprocessed the 5' RACE reads via MiXCR and lists one record per CDR3 protein. The sample records tens of thousands of distinct CDR3 sequences, approximately 14% being singletons. Sequenced material: PBMCs or a T cell subset sorted from them (not recorded which). These TCRs come from an adult woman who had mild COVID-19 (a few samples of this study predate the infection). Cell type and time point are not known.

V and J are TRBV6-6 and TRBJ2-1; 8 bases are a match to TRBD2. Losses at the gene ends were 8 bases for V and 7 bases for J; bases not matched to a gene: 16. Germline CDR1 MNHNY, CDR2 SVGAGI (reference sequence). The CDR3 covers 16 residues. In DNA, the CDR3 is TGTGCCAGCGTAGACCAGTCGGGGGGGCTCTGGAATGAGCAGTTCTTC. It specifies CASVDQSGGLWNEQFF.

The CDR3 sequence is CASSIKRGGSTDTQYF. The CDR3 DNA reads TGTGCCAGCAGCATCAAGCGGGGGGGTAGCACAGATACGCAGTATTTT. The V gene is TRBV7-2, the J gene TRBJ2-3; 10 bases line up with TRBD2. The CDR3 spans 16 residues. V gave up 5 bases and J gave up 0 bases; unmatched junction bases: 5. CDR1 and CDR2 from the germline V gene are SGHTA and FQGNSA.

A few counts support this clonotype. As DNA, the CDR3 is TGCAGTGCTAGCGTCGGGACAGGGGAAAACGAGCAGTACTTC. This sequence encodes CSASVGTGENEQYF. The rearrangement joins TRBV20-1 to TRBJ2-7; 10 bases match TRBD1. The CDR3 extends over 14 amino acids. Per germline, CDR1 DFQATT and CDR2 SNEGSKA (reference sequence). V lost 3 bases, J lost 5 bases, and 7 bases stayed unmatched.

The chain carries TRBV7-6 and TRBJ1-1; no clear D. Looked up from germline, CDR1 is SGHVS and CDR2 is FNYEAQ. CDR3 length equals 15 residues. With 5 bases removed from V and 2 bases from J, the gap between germline ends came to 15 bases. The CDR3 reads CASSPQQGTNTEAFF. The CDR3 DNA is TGTGCCAGCAGCCCCCAACAAGGCACAAACACTGAAGCTTTCTTT.

A few counts support this clonotype. The V gene is TRBV29-1, the J gene TRBJ2-7, with D tentatively TRBD1 (5 bases). Trimming took off 6 bases at V and 3 bases at J, with 9 bases between the two ends. Germline V CDR1 and CDR2: SQVTM, ANQGSEA. There are 11 residues in the CDR3. The CDR3 is CSVEQDYEQYF. CDR3 in DNA: TGCAGCGTGGAACAGGACTACGAGCAGTACTTC.

The rearrangement links TRBV4-2 to TRBJ2-1; D possibly matches TRBD1 or TRBD2 (5 bases each). Trimming removed 2 bases from V and 9 bases from J, with 11 bases in between. This CDR3 is 13 amino acids long. Per the germline V gene, CDR1 is LGHNA and CDR2 is YNFKEQ. The CDR3 nucleotides read TGTGCCAGCAGCCAACGTAGCGACAGTGAGCAGTTCTTC. Translating gives CASSQRSDSEQFF.

There are a few counts of this clonotype. The chain couples TRBV7-9 to TRBJ1-5, with no clear D. The germline CDR1 and CDR2 sequences are SEHNR and FQNEAQ (reference sequence). This CDR3 is built from 11 residues. Trimming took 9 bases from V and 9 from J, leaving 12 bases between them. DNA of the CDR3: TGTGCCAGTGACTCGGGTGGGCCCCAGCATTTT. Amino acids: CASDSGGPQHF.

This clonotype was seen a handful of times. The chain employs TRBV20-1 and TRBJ2-1; TRBD2 matches at 7 bases. The length of the CDR3 is 12 residues. Germline-derived CDR1 and CDR2 are DFQATT and SNEGSKA (reference sequence). J was trimmed by 8 bases and V by 5 bases; bases with no gene match: 6. In nucleotides, the CDR3 is TGCAGTGCTGAAACTCGGGGGGATGAGCAGTTCTTC. Translating it yields CSAETRGDEQFF.

J is TRBJ2-2 and V is TRBV20-1; D gene uncertain. The ends were cut back, 3 bases at V and 3 bases at J, with 11 bases in the middle. CDR3 size: 14 residues. Germline-derived CDR1 and CDR2 are DFQATT and SNEGSKA (reference sequence). This CDR3 is CSASGTKDTGELFF. The CDR3 DNA reads TGCAGTGCTAGTGGCACAAAGGACACCGGGGAGCTGTTTTTT.

This clonotype was found a few times. V is TRBV7-3 and J is TRBJ2-2; 10 bases fit TRBD2. Germline-derived CDR1 and CDR2 are SGHTA and FQGTGA. The trim removed 4 bases at V and 3 bases at J, leaving 5 bases unmatched. CDR3 length: 16 amino acids. The DNA for the CDR3 is TGTGCCAGCAGCTCTCTAGCGGGAGCGGACACCGGGGAGCTGTTTTTT. This encodes CASSSLAGADTGELFF.

This clonotype occurred a few times. The chain is built from TRBV5-5 and TRBJ1-1; maybe TRBD1 (5 bases). Germline CDR1 is SGHKS and CDR2 is YYEKEE (reference sequence). The CDR3 spans 15 residues. V gave up 5 bases and J gave up 3 bases, with 17 bases separating them. In DNA, the CDR3 is TGTGCCAGCAGATCGGAGGGCAGGGTGCACACTGAAGCTTTCTTT. It is translated as CASRSEGRVHTEAFF.

This clonotype was detected only a few times. This chain connects TRBV12-3 or TRBV12-4 to TRBJ2-7, with 7 bases aligning to TRBD1. The ends lost 7 bases at V and 5 bases at J; junction bases unmatched: 14. CDR3 length equals 15 residues. The CDR3 DNA reads as TGTGCCAGCACCCCCCCGACAGGGATCGGCCACGAGCAGTACTTC. It translates to CASTPPTGIGHEQYF.

This rearrangement joins TRBV5-1 to TRBJ2-7, with 8 positions matching TRBD1. J was trimmed by 6 bases and V by 5 bases; bases with no gene match: 4. The germline gives CDR1 SGHRS, CDR2 YFSETQ. The CDR3 length is 12 residues. The CDR3 protein is CASSWTGFEQYF. CDR3 DNA sequence: TGCGCCAGCAGTTGGACAGGGTTCGAGCAGTACTTC. Based on the CDR3 plus reference TRBV5-1 and TRBJ2-7, the full variable domain is KAGVTQTPRYLIKTRGQQVTLSCSPISGHRSVSWYQQTPGQGLQFLFEYFSETQRNKGNFPGRFSGRQFSNSRSEMNVSTLELGDSALYLCASSWTGFEQYFGPGTRLTVT.

This clonotype has only a few counts. V gene TRBV19 combines with J gene TRBJ1-1, with D tentatively TRBD1 (5 bases). The CDR3 consists of 14 residues. The V gene lost 6 bases and the J gene lost 5 bases, with 16 bases spanning the gap. Germline V gene lookup returns CDR1 LNHDA and CDR2 SQIVND (reference sequence). CDR3 loop: CASSPGVMGTEAFF. DNA for the CDR3: TGTGCCAGTAGCCCGGGGGTCATGGGGACTGAAGCTTTCTTT.

The rearrangement links TRBV7-6 to TRBJ2-1, with D tentatively TRBD1 or TRBD2 (7 bases each). Germline CDR1 is SGHVS and CDR2 is FNYEAQ. V lost 3 bases and J 5 bases, leaving 17 bases between the germline ends. The CDR3 has 16 amino acids. DNA for the CDR3: TGTGCCAGCAGCTTCAGGGGGGAGGGTCGGAACAATGAGCAGTTCTTC. Translation: CASSFRGEGRNNEQFF.

The V and J genes are TRBV29-1 and TRBJ2-7, with TRBD2 matching over 8 bases. The CDR3 covers 16 residues. In germline, CDR1 is SQVTM, CDR2 ANQGSEA. Trimming at V came to 1 base and at J to 0 bases, leaving 8 bases not matched to a gene. This CDR3 is CSVEAGLAGLSYEQYF. The CDR3 coding sequence is TGCAGCGTTGAAGCGGGCCTAGCGGGCCTCTCCTACGAGCAGTACTTC.

This chain links TRBV19 with TRBJ2-1, with a tentative D call TRBD2 (6 bases). The CDR3 spans 20 residues. The germline V and J ends were trimmed by 4 bases and 6 bases, with 31 bases remaining between them. Germline V CDR1 and CDR2: LNHDA, SQIVND (reference sequence). The CDR3 sequence is CASSTRLLILQRAPFNEQFF. The CDR3 DNA follows: TGTGCCAGTAGTACTCGTTTGTTAATACTACAGCGGGCTCCTTTCAATGAGCAGTTCTTC.

V is TRBV20-1 and J is TRBJ2-7; no reliable D call. The length of the CDR3 is 15 residues. CDR1 and CDR2 from the germline V gene are DFQATT and SNEGSKA (reference sequence). V gave up 2 bases and J gave up 3 bases, with 17 bases separating them. The CDR3 region has the DNA TGCAGTGCTAGAAGGATCGGCGCGGCCATCTACGAGCAGTACTTC. Protein product: CSARRIGAAIYEQYF.

This clonotype came up a few times. In nucleotides, the CDR3 is TGTGCCAGCAGCCCCGAAACCCAAGAGACCCAGTACTTC. Its protein is CASSPETQETQYF. This chain uses TRBV5-6 with TRBJ2-5; D is uncertain. The CDR3 spans 13 residues. Trimming removed 4 bases at V and 1 base at J, with 8 bases between. Germline loops: CDR1 SGHDT, CDR2 YYEEEE.

The chain uses TRBV7-9 and TRBJ1-6, with D possibly being TRBD1 (5 bases). The CDR3 is 14 amino acids. Germline V lookup: CDR1 SEHNR, CDR2 FQNEAQ (reference sequence). The germline V and J ends were trimmed by 3 bases and 5 bases, with 8 bases remaining between them. CDR3: CASSFDSHNSPLHF. CDR3 nucleotide sequence: TGTGCCAGCAGCTTCGACAGCCATAATTCACCCCTCCACTTT.

This clonotype was counted between two and nine times. V gene TRBV7-8 combines with J gene TRBJ1-2; a weak D match, TRBD1 (6 bases). The germline gives CDR1 SGHVS, CDR2 FQNEAQ. This CDR3 region has 16 residues. V was trimmed by 3 bases and J by 3 bases, leaving 17 bases between them. The chain's CDR3 is CASSFLGQSFDYGYTF. The DNA of the CDR3 is TGTGCCAGCAGCTTCCTCGGACAGTCCTTCGACTATGGCTACACCTTC. The whole variable domain, filled in from reference TRBV7-8 and TRBJ1-2, reads GAGVSQSPRYKVAKRGQDVALRCDPISGHVSLFWYQQALGQGPEFLTYFQNEAQLDKSGLPSDRFFAERPEGSVSTLKIQRTQQEDSAVYLCASSFLGQSFDYGYTFGSGTRLTVV.

This clonotype has only a few counts. V usage is TRBV27 and J usage is TRBJ2-7; maybe TRBD2 (5 bases). V gave up 6 bases and J gave up 6 bases, with 15 bases separating them. This CDR3 is 13 amino acids long. Germline V gene lookup returns CDR1 MNHEY and CDR2 SMNVEV (reference sequence). CDR3 sequence reads: CASSTRAGSEQYF. The CDR3 bases are TGTGCCAGCAGCACTCGGGCGGGTTCCGAGCAGTACTTC.

The chain uses TRBV2 and TRBJ2-7, with 9 bases lining up with TRBD1. The V gene end was trimmed by 2 bases and the J gene end by 0 bases; junction bases not matched to a gene: 5. The CDR3 length is 16 residues. CDR1 and CDR2 (germline): SNHLY, FYNNEI. Here the CDR3 DNA reads TGTGCCAGCAGTGAATACGGGACAGGGAGCTCCTACGAGCAGTACTTC. It yields the protein CASSEYGTGSSYEQYF.

The chain has TRBV3-1 and TRBJ2-5; TRBD2 might be the D (6 bases). The V and J ends lost 11 bases and 2 bases respectively, with 12 bases between them. CDR3 length: 12 amino acids. Looked up from germline, CDR1 is LGHDT and CDR2 is YNNKEL (reference sequence). The CDR3 reads CACSGEQETQYF. CDR3 in DNA: TGTGCCTGTAGCGGAGAACAAGAGACCCAGTACTTC.

This clonotype has a handful of counts. The chain links TRBV5-3 to TRBJ1-5, with D hard to call. TRBV5-3 carries the ORF label, with uncertain function. This CDR3 has 12 amino acids. V was pared by 0 bases and J by 4 bases, with 2 bases between. The CDR3 region has the DNA TGTGCCAGAAGCTTGGATAATCAGCCCCAGCATTTT. Translated: CARSLDNQPQHF.